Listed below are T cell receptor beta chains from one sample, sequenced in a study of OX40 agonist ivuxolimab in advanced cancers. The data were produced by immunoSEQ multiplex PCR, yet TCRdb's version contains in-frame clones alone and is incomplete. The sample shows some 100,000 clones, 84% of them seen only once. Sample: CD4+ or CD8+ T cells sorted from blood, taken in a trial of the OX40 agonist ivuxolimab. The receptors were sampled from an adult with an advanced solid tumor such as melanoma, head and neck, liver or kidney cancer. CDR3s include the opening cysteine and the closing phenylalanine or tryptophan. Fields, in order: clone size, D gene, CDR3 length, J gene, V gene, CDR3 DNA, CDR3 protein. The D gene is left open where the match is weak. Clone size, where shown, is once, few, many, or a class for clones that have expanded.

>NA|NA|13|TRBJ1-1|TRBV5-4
TGTGCCAGCACCATAGACAGGAACACTGAAGCTTTCTTT
CASTIDRNTEAFF
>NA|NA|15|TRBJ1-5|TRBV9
TGTGCCAGCAGCGTAGGTGGAAATGGCAATCAGCCCCAGCATTTT
CASSVGGNGNQPQHF
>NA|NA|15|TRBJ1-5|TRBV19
TGTGCCAGTAGTCCTCCCGCCGGAAACTATCAGCCCCAGCATTTT
CASSPPAGNYQPQHF
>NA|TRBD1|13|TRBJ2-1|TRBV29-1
TGCAGCGTTGAAAAGACAGGGGTCTCTGAGCAGTTCTTC
CSVEKTGVSEQFF
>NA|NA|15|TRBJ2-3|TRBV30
TGTGCCTGGAGCTGCTGGGGGGAGGCTGCAGATACGCAGTATTTT
CAWSCWGEAADTQYF
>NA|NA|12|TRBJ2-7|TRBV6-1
TGTGCCAGCTATTATAGGGCCTACGAGCAGTACTTC
CASYYRAYEQYF
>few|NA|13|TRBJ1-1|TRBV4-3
TGCGCCAGCGCGGACGCCATGGCAGGTAAAGCTTTCTTT
CASADAMAGKAFF
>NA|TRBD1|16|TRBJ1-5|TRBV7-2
TGTGCCAGCAGCTTGCGGACAGGACAGGGTAATCAGCCCCAGCATTTT
CASSLRTGQGNQPQHF
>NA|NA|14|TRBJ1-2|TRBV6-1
TGTGCCAGCAGCCCAGATGGACAGAACTATGGCTACACCTTC
CASSPDGQNYGYTF
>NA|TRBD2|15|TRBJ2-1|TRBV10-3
TGTGCCATCAGTGAAGGACTAGCTAGGGACAATGAGCAGTTCTTC
CAISEGLARDNEQFF
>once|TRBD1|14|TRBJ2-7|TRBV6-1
TGTGCCAGCAGCGGACAGGGCCCCGCCTACGAGCAGTACTTC
CASSGQGPAYEQYF
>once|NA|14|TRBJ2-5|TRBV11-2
TGTGCCAGCAGCCCCGCTGGCGGGCAAGAGACCCAGTACTTC
CASSPAGGQETQYF
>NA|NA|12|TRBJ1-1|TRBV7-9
TGTGCCAGCAGCTTACGTGGTCCTGAAGCTTTCTTT
CASSLRGPEAFF
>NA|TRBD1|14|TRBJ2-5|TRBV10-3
TGTGCCATCAGACCCGGACAGGAACAAGAGACCCAGTACTTC
CAIRPGQEQETQYF
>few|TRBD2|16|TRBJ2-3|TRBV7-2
TGTGCCAGCAGCACCTTAGCGGGGGTGGGCACAGATACGCAGTATTTT
CASSTLAGVGTDTQYF
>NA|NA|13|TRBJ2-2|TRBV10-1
TGCGCCAGCAGTGAGAGGGGAAGCGGGGAGCTGTTTTTT
CASSERGSGELFF
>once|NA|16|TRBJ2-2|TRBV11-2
TGTGCCAGCAGTCAGCAAAGGCTCCGCGGCACCGGGGAGCTGTTTTTT
CASSQQRLRGTGELFF
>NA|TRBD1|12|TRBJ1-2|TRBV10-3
TGTGCCATCAGGGGGACAGGAGAAGGCTACACCTTC
CAIRGTGEGYTF
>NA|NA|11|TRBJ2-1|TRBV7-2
TGTGCCAGCAGGCAGCGCAATGAGCAGTTCTTC
CASRQRNEQFF
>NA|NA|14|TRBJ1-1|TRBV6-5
TGTGCCAGCAGTAACACAGGGTTGAACACTGAAGCTTTCTTT
CASSNTGLNTEAFF
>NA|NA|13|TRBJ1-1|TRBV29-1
TGCAGCGTTGTTGTCAACTCGAACACTGAAGCTTTCTTT
CSVVVNSNTEAFF
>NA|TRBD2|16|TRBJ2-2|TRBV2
TGTGCCAGCAGTTTCCAGCGGGGGGATAACACCGGGGAGCTGTTTTTT
CASSFQRGDNTGELFF
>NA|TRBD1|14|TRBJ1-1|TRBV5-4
TGTGCCAGCACTAAGGGACAGGGAGCCGATGAAGCTTTCTTT
CASTKGQGADEAFF
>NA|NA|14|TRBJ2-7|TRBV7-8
TGTGCCAGCAGCTTATCGGGGACCCCCTACGAGCAGTACTTC
CASSLSGTPYEQYF
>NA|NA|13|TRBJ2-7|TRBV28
TGTGCCAGCAGTTCCTTGACCTCCTACGAGCAGTACTTC
CASSSLTSYEQYF
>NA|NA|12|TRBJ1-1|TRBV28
TGTGCCAGCAGTTTAGAGACTCCTGAAGCTTTCTTT
CASSLETPEAFF
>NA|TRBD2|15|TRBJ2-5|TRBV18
TGTGCCAGCTCATCAAAGCGGGGCGCCCAAGAGACCCAGTACTTC
CASSSKRGAQETQYF
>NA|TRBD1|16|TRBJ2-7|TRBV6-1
TGTGCCAGCAGTGAATCTACAGGGGGCTGGACCTACGAGCAGTACTTC
CASSESTGGWTYEQYF
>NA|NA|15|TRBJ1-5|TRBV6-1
TGTGCCAGCAGTGAACAGGGTTTGGGCAATCAGCCCCAGCATTTT
CASSEQGLGNQPQHF
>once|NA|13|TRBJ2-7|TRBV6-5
TGTGCCAGCAGTTTCGGGGTCTCCTACGAGCAGTACTTC
CASSFGVSYEQYF
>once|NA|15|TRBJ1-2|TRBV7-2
TGTGCCAGCAGCTTAGGGCGTCCAGCTAACTATGGCTACACCTTC
CASSLGRPANYGYTF
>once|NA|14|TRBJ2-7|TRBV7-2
TGTGCCAGCAGCTTAGCCGGGACCTCCTACGAGCAGTACTTC
CASSLAGTSYEQYF
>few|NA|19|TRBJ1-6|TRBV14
TGTGCCAGCAGCCAGCACAGGGTGGGGTCTGGCTCCTATAATTCACCCCTCCACTTT
CASSQHRVGSGSYNSPLHF
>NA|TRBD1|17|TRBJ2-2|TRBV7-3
TGTGCCAGCAGCCTAGGAGGGCAGGGGGCAAACACCGGGGAGCTGTTTTTT
CASSLGGQGANTGELFF
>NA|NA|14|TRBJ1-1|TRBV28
TGTGCCAGCAGTGACGACAGAGGGAACACTGAAGCTTTCTTT
CASSDDRGNTEAFF
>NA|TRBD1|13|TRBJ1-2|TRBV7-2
TGTGCCAGCAGCCCAACAGGGGTATATGGCTACACCTTC
CASSPTGVYGYTF
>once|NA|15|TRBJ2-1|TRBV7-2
TGTGCCAGCAGTTCAGCGGTTGGCTCCTACAATGAGCAGTTCTTC
CASSSAVGSYNEQFF
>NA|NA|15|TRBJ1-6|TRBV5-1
TGCGCCAGCAGCACTGCCACACGGGATAATTCACCCCTCCACTTT
CASSTATRDNSPLHF
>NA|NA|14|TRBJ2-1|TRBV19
TGTGCCAGTAACCAGGACACCAGGATTAGGGAGCAGTTCTTC
CASNQDTRIREQFF
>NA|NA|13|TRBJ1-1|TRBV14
TGTGCCAGCAGGAGAGGGGTTTCCACTGAAGCTTTCTTT
CASRRGVSTEAFF
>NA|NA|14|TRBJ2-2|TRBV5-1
TGCGCCAGCAGCTTTACGGTGAACACCGGGGAGCTGTTTTTT
CASSFTVNTGELFF
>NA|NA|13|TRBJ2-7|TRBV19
TGTGCCAGTAGTACTGGGGGGACGGACGAGCAGTACTTC
CASSTGGTDEQYF
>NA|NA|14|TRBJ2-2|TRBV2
TGTGCCAGCAGTGAGTGGGGGCTGGTCGGGGAGCTGTTTTTT
CASSEWGLVGELFF
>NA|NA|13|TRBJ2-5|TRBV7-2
TGTGCCAGCAGCCGCGCGATAAAAGAGACCCAGTACTTC
CASSRAIKETQYF
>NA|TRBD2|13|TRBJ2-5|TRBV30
TGTGCCTGGAGTACGGGGGGGGTCGAGACCCAGTACTTC
CAWSTGGVETQYF
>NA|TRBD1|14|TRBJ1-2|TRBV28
TGTGCCAGCAGTACAGGACAGGGGATCTATGGCTACACCTTC
CASSTGQGIYGYTF
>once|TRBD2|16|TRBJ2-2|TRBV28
TGTGCCAGCAGTCCGATTAGCGGGGGCGGCACCGGGGAGCTGTTTTTT
CASSPISGGGTGELFF
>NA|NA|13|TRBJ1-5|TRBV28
TGTGCCAGCACGCAAGGGACCAATCAGCCCCAGCATTTT
CASTQGTNQPQHF
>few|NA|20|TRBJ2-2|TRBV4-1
TGCGCCAGCAGCCAAGTTAATTTATGGTTGGGCGGGGAGAACACCGGGGAGCTGTTTTTT
CASSQVNLWLGGENTGELFF
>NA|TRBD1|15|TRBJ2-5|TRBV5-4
TGTGCCAGCAGCTTGGGGGACAGGGTCCAAGAGACCCAGTACTTC
CASSLGDRVQETQYF
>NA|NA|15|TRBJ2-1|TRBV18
TGTGCCAGCTCACCACCGGCCCAGGGGAGTCATGAGCAGTTCTTC
CASSPPAQGSHEQFF
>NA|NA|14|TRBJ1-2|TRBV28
TGTGCCAGCACCTGGGGGGACTCTATCTATGGCTACACCTTC
CASTWGDSIYGYTF
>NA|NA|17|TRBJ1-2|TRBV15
TGTGCCACCAGCAGAGGGGGGAGTTCTTCAACTAACTATGGCTACACCTTC
CATSRGGSSSTNYGYTF
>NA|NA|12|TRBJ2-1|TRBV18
TGTGCCAGCTCACGACAGGAAGAAGAGCAGTTCTTC
CASSRQEEEQFF
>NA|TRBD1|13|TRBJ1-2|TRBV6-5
TGTGCCAGTAAAGACAGGGTCGACTATGGCTACACCTTC
CASKDRVDYGYTF
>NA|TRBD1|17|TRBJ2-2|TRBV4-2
TGTGCCAGCAGCCAAGTTATAGGACAGGGAAATATCGGGGAGCTGTTTTTT
CASSQVIGQGNIGELFF
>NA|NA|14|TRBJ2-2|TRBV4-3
TGCGCCAGCAGCCAAGATCGGTACACCGGGGAGCTGTTTTTT
CASSQDRYTGELFF
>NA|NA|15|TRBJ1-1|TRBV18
TGTGCCAGCTCACCACCGCTGCAGGGAGGCGATGAAGCTTTCTTT
CASSPPLQGGDEAFF
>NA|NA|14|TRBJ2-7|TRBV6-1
TGTGCCAGCAGTGAAGCGCTACAGACCTACGAGCAGTACTTC
CASSEALQTYEQYF
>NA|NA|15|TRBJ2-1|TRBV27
TGTGCCAGCAGCAGTTTAGGAGGAACATCCCATGAGCAGTTCTTC
CASSSLGGTSHEQFF